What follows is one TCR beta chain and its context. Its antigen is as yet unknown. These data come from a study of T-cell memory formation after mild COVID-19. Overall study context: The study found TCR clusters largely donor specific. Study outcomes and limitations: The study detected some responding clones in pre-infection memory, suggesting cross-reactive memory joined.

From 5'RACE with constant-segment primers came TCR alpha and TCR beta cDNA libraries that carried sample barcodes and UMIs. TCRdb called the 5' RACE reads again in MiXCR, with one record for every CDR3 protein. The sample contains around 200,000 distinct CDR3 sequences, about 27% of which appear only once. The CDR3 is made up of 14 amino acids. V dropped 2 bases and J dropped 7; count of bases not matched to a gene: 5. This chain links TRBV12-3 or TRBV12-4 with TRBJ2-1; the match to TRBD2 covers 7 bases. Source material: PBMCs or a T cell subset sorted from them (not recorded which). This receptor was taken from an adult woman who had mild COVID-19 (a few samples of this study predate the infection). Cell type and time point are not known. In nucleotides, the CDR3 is TGTGCCAGCAGTTTAAGGGGACTACAAAATGAGCAGTTCTTC. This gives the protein CASSLRGLQNEQFF.